The clone carrying this T cell receptor (beta chain) showed up just a few times. The sample originates from a study of regulatory T cells in long-lasting Graves disease. Study background: Antithyroid drugs had been taken under 3 months by newly diagnosed Graves' patients.

Germline V gene data show CDR1 as DFQATT and CDR2 as SNEGSKA (reference sequence). This CDR3 region has 16 residues. The V and J ends lost 1 base and 1 base respectively, with 16 bases between them. iRepertoire HTBI primers and Arm-PCR of CDR3 regions built TCR beta libraries. One entry per CDR3 protein results from TCRdb running MiXCR on the multiplex PCR reads. The repertoire holds roughly 430,000 distinct CDR3 sequences, with roughly 15% as singletons. Time point defined: newly diagnosed GD, antithyroid drugs for less than 3 months. Making the TCR library involved RNA that had been extracted from PBMCs. The sample was also linked to a second study, of T cells in Graves' hyperthyroidism and ophthalmopathy. That work contributes: Calling Graves' hyperthyroidism stable meant ophthalmopathy did not progress within 18 months. Hyperthyroidism in the patients, aged 18 to 65, was newly diagnosed and under 2 months in duration.

This sequence originates from a woman between 25 and 40 years old with Graves disease. The source was peripheral blood mononuclear cells (PBMCs), collected at new diagnosis, from a patient treated with antithyroid drugs. The chain carries TRBV20-1 and TRBJ1-1, with D possibly being TRBD1 (6 bases). CDR3 in DNA: TGCAGTGCTAGAGCCGGGACACCCCATAGGAACACTGAAGCTTTCTTT. Translating it yields CSARAGTPHRNTEAFF.